The TCR beta chain described here comes from a study of blood T cell repertoires in COVID-19. For the study at large: The United States, Italy and Spain were the sources of the acute and convalescent COVID-19 samples. Sample material is recorded as cDNA or gDNA derived from T cells, B-cell-depleted T cells, or PBMCs.

How the authors handled the data: For nucleated cells, counts were estimated from reference gene primer amplification. This table comes from immunoSEQ multiplex PCR, and its TCRdb copy is limited to in-frame clones, with some not included. The V and J calls and clone size are taken from that table; D and trimming were inferred from the DNA. The sample carries more than 250,000 clones, 75% to 90% recorded once. The CDR3 extends over 12 amino acids. Trimming left V 7 bases short and J 9 bases short, with 13 bases between. This clone was observed once. The source of this sequence is a human donor in a cohort sampled during active COVID-19. The chain has TRBV23-1 and TRBJ2-1; D is possibly TRBD1 (6 bases). TRBV23-1 is assigned to the ORF class and has an uncertain function. The sequencing input was peripheral blood. This CDR3 is CASTGGPIEQFF. The DNA for the CDR3 is TGCGCCAGCACTGGGGGCCCTATTGAGCAGTTCTTC.